Included here is one T cell receptor (beta chain) sequence, with context. Its specificity is not known. The CDR3 extends over 17 amino acids. Per germline, CDR1 LNHDA and CDR2 SQIVND (reference sequence). This sample is drawn from a study of cytomegalovirus exposure and HLA in healthy donors. General study findings and limits: Data from an earlier analysis indicated that most TCR beta V segments were productive either about 90% or about 30% of the time. Across HLA loci, a later analysis found differing TCR association rates, with DRB1 most and HLA-C fewest. Donors were assumed by presence/absence analyses to have roughly uniform sequencing depth.

The PCR ran on 60 Vbeta and 13 Jbeta primers. Authors' analysis steps: It was a later analysis that counted roughly 79 million unique TCR beta chains, of which some 9.9 million were shared. Generated by immunoSEQ multiplex PCR, the TCRdb table keeps only in-frame clones and is missing some. V and J calls plus clone size are reproduced from that table; the DNA served to infer D and trimming. This repertoire includes 100,000 to 150,000 clones. The V and J genes are TRBV19 and TRBJ2-5; 11 bases agree with TRBD1. The end of the DNA fits TRBJ2-7 better, so the J call may be wrong. The sample comprised PBMCs. This clonotype originated in a man aged 25 to 40 in good health and CMV-seronegative. The CDR3 sequence is CASRAGAGTGGTYEQYF. CDR3 DNA sequence: TGTGCCAGTAGGGCGGGGGCCGGGACAGGGGGGACCTACGAGCAGTACTTC.